The clone carrying this T cell receptor (beta chain) showed up just a few times. As yet, its antigen is unknown. TCR beta rearrangements were amplified from peripheral blood genomic DNA. This sample is drawn from a study of T cell repertoires in aging, cancer and after chemotherapy. Study details: Healthy donor repertoires were recorded over several months to years and showed clear clonal overlap. The study's findings and limits: Age-matched healthy donors had significantly more diverse, less clonal blood TCR repertoires than untreated cancer patients.

The CDR3 is 13 amino acids. V was shortened by 5 bases and J by 4 bases, with 14 bases between the two germline ends. Germline V gene data show CDR1 as DFQATT and CDR2 as SNEGSKA (reference sequence). Multiplex touch-down PCR with TRB-A/B primers amplified rearranged V-D-J TRB sequences. Each CDR3 protein gets one entry after TCRdb re-called the multiplex PCR reads with MiXCR. The sample has around 7,000 distinct CDR3 sequences, over 35% seen once. Sequencing input: blood. The clonotype originates from a human donor in good health. The chain has TRBV20-1 and TRBJ2-5; tentative D call: TRBD2 (7 bases). The CDR3 coding sequence is TGCAGTGCTTACGGGGGGCGGTCAGAGACCCAGTACTTC. Amino acids: CSAYGGRSETQYF.